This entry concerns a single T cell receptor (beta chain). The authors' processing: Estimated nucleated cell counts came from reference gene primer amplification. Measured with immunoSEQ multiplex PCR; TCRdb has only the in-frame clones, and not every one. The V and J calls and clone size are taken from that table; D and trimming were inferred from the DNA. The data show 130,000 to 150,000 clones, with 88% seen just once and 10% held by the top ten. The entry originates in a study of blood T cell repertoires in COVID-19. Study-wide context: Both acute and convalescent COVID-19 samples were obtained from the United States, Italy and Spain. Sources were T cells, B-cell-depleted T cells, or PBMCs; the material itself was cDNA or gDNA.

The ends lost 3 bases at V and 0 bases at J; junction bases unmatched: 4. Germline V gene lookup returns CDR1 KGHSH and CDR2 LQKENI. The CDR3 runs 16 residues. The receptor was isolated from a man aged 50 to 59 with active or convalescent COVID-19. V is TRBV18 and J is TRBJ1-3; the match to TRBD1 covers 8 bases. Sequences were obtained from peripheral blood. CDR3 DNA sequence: TGTGCCAGCTCACCCCAGGGACAGGTCTCTGGAAACACCATATATTTT. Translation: CASSPQGQVSGNTIYF.